The T cell receptor beta chain under discussion was sequenced for a study of cytomegalovirus exposure and HLA in healthy donors. A word on this clone: Antigen unknown.

Looked up from germline, CDR1 is MGHDK and CDR2 is SYGVNS. Trimming shortened V by 8 bases and J by 11 bases, and 18 bases separated the two germline ends. The CDR3 is made up of 13 amino acids. Study-wide points: The authors enumerated 150 to 200 TCR beta chains as linked to cytomegalovirus. Reports described diagnosis of cytomegalovirus status by the classifier as highly specific and sensitive. That first-cohort TCR clusters tended to co-occur in the approximately 110 validation repertoires was found in a later analysis.

Generated by immunoSEQ multiplex PCR, the TCRdb table keeps only in-frame clones and is missing some. This table holds 140,000 to 150,000 clones, roughly 86% found once. Source material: PBMCs. The chain carries TRBV25-1 and TRBJ1-4, with D possibly being TRBD1 (5 bases). This clonotype was sampled from a man in his late teens or twenties in good health and CMV-seropositive. The CDR3 loop is CASSPGGLWKLFF. The DNA for the CDR3 is TGTGCCAGCTCCCCCGGGGGGTTGTGGAAACTGTTTTTT.